This T cell receptor (beta chain) came from a study of CD8+CD57+ T cells in acquired aplastic anemia. Study-wide results and caveats: Patients and controls had CD8+ Simpson's diversity values that were not significantly distinct.

Germline lookup yields CDR1 KGHDR and CDR2 SFDVKD. This CDR3 has 13 amino acids. Trimming shortened V by 6 bases and J by 6 bases, and 14 bases separated the two germline ends. This clonotype occurred many times. What it binds is not known. Profiling of TCR beta VDJ combinations and CDR3 sequences used genomic DNA as template. MiXCR, applied by TCRdb to the reads, yields one record per CDR3 protein. Of around 430,000 distinct CDR3 sequences in the sample, approximately 32% were seen once. For sequencing, patients were chosen who had shown expansion of CD8+CD57+ cells by flow cytometry. Everyone among the patients had severe acquired aplastic anemia.

The sequenced sample was sorted CD4+, CD8+, or CD8+CD57+ T cells (not recorded which) from PBMCs. V and J are TRBV24-1 and TRBJ2-7; D unclear. The sequence derives from a human donor with aplastic anemia. Written as DNA, the CDR3 is TGTGCCACCAGTCGAGCAGGCCCGTCCGAGCAGTACTTC. This encodes CATSRAGPSEQYF.